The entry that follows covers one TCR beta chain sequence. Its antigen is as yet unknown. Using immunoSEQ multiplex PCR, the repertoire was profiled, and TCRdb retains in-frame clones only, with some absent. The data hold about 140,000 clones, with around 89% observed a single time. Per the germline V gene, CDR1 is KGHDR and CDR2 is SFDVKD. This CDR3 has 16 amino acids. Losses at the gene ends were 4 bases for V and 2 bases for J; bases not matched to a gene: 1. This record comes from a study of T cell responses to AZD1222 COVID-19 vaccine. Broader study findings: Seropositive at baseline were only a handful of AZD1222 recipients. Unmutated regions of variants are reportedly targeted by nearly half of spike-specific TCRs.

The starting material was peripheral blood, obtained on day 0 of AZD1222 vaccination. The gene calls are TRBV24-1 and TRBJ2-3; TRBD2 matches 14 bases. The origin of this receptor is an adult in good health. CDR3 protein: CATSETSGRATDTQYF. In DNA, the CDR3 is TGTGCCACCAGTGAGACTAGCGGGAGGGCCACAGATACGCAGTATTTT.